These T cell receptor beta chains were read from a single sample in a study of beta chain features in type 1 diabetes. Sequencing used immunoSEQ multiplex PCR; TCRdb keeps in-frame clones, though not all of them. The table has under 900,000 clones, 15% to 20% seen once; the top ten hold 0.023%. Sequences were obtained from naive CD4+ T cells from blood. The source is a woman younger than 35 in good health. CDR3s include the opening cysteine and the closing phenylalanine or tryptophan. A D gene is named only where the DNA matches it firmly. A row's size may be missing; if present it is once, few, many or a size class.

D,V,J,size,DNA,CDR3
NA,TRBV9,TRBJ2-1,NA,TGTGCCAGCAGCGCCCGAAATAGCGAATCCTCCTACAATGAGCAGTTCTTC,CASSARNSESSYNEQFF
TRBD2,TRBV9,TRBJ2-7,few,TGTGCCAGCAGCTTGGGACTAGCGGGAGTCGACGAGCAGTACTTC,CASSLGLAGVDEQYF
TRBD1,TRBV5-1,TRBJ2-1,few,TGCGCCAGCAGCTTCGACAGGGGGGCTGAGCAGTTCTTC,CASSFDRGAEQFF
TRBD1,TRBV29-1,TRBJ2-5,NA,TGCAGCGTTGCCGGGACAGTACAAGAGACCCAGTACTTC,CSVAGTVQETQYF
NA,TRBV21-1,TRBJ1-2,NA,TGTGCCAGCAGCGAAGTAAAAAGCAGTCACTATGGCTACACCTTC,CASSEVKSSHYGYTF
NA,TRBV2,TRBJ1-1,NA,TGTGCCAGCAAATCGGAGGGACATACGAACACTGAAGCTTTCTTT,CASKSEGHTNTEAFF
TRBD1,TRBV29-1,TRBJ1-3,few,TGCAGCGTCGAGGGGACAGGGAAGTCCGGAAACACCATATATTTT,CSVEGTGKSGNTIYF
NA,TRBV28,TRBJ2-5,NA,TGTGCCAGCAGTGTTTATGGCGTCCTGGGGGGGACCCAGTACTTC,CASSVYGVLGGTQYF
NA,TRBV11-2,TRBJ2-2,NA,TGTGCCAGCAGCTGGGGGATTCTCTACACCGGGGAGCTGTTTTTT,CASSWGILYTGELFF
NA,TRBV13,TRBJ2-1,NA,TGTGCCAGCAGCCTTCCCGGGGTAAGCTCCTACAATGAGCAGTTCTTC,CASSLPGVSSYNEQFF
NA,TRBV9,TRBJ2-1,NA,TGTGCCAGCAGCGTAGTCCAGGACTCCTACAATGAGCAGTTCTTC,CASSVVQDSYNEQFF
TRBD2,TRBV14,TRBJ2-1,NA,TGTGCCAGCAGCCAAGGACTAGCGGGAGATATTGAGCAGTTCTTC,CASSQGLAGDIEQFF
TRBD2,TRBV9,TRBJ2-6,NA,TGTGCCAGCAGCGCGGCTAGCGGGAGCTCTGGGGCCAACGTCCTGACTTTC,CASSAASGSSGANVLTF
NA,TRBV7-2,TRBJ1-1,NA,TGTGCCAGCAGCTATATAAGGGACACTGAAGCTTTCTTT,CASSYIRDTEAFF
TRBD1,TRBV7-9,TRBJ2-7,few,TGTGCCAGCAGCCCCTCCACAGGGGGTGGATACGAGCAGTACTTC,CASSPSTGGGYEQYF
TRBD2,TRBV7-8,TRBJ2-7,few,TGTGCCAGCAGCTTGGGAGGGCCGGGGTACGAGCAGTACTTC,CASSLGGPGYEQYF
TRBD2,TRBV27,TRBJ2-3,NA,TGTGCCAGCATTGTGCCTAGCGGGACCGCAGATACGCAGTATTTT,CASIVPSGTADTQYF
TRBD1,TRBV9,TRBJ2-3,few,TGTGCCAGCAGCGTCCTTCCCTCAATCGACAGGGAACTGGGACGCACAGATACGCAGTATTTT,CASSVLPSIDRELGRTDTQYF
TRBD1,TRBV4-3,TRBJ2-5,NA,TGCGCCAGCAGCATCGGACAGGGCCAAGAGACCCAGTACTTC,CASSIGQGQETQYF
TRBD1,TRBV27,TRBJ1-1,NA,TGTGCCAGCAGTCCGGACAGGGTTTGGAACACTGAAGCTTTCTTT,CASSPDRVWNTEAFF
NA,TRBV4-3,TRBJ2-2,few,TGCGCCAGCAGCCCCCCCGCCGCAAGCCGGGCACCGGGGGAGCTGTTTTTT,CASSPPAASRAPGELFF
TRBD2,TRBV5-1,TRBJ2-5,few,TGCGCCAGCAGCTTGCTCGGGACTAGCGGGACCCAGTACTTC,CASSLLGTSGTQYF
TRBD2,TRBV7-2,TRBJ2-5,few,TGTGCCAGCAGCTCATCTTCACTACGCTTAGCGGGAGTTGTGGAGACCCAGTACTTC,CASSSSSLRLAGVVETQYF
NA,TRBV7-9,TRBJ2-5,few,TGTGCCAGCAGCTTAGCGTCGGGGTTTACGGAGACCCAGTACTTC,CASSLASGFTETQYF
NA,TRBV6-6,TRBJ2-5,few,TGTGCCAGCAGTCGACAAGAGACCCAGTACTTC,CASSRQETQYF
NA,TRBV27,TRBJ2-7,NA,TGTGCCAGCAGTTCCGTTCCCGGGCGTTTCCCCTACGAGCAGTACTTC,CASSSVPGRFPYEQYF
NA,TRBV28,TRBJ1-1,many,TGTGCCAGCACGGTGAACACTGAAGCTTTCTTT,CASTVNTEAFF
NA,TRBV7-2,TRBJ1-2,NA,TGTGCCAGCAGCTCCTACAGGGTACGCTATGGCTACACCTTC,CASSSYRVRYGYTF
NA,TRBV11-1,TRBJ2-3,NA,TGTGCCAGCAGCCCCCAACGGAGTGGTACGCAGTATTTT,CASSPQRSGTQYF
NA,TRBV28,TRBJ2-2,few,TGTGCCAGCAGTTTGGGAACCGGGGAGCTGTTTTTT,CASSLGTGELFF
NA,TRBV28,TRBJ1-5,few,TGTGCCAGCAGTTCCCTTTGGGGCCAGCCCCAGCATTTT,CASSSLWGQPQHF
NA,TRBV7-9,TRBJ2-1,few,TGTGCCAGCAGCCCTGGAGCGTCCTACAATGAGCAGTTCTTC,CASSPGASYNEQFF
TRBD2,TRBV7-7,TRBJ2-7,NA,TGTGCTAGCAGCCCTTCTGGACTAGCGGGGGGCGAGCAGTACTTC,CASSPSGLAGGEQYF
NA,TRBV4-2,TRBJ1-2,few,TGTGCCAGCAGCCAAGAGGGGGGGCTAGGCTATGGCTACACCTTC,CASSQEGGLGYGYTF
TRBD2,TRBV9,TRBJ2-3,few,TGTGCCAGCAGCGTAGCGACTAGCGGGAGAGGCACAGATACGCAGTATTTT,CASSVATSGRGTDTQYF
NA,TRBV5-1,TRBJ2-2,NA,TGCGCCAGCAGCGAGGGACGTGGGGAGCTGTTTTTT,CASSEGRGELFF
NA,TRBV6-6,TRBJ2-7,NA,TGTGCCAGCAGCCCCCTTTCCTCCTACGAGCAGTACTTC,CASSPLSSYEQYF
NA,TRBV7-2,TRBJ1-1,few,TGTGCCAGCAGCTTATCAAGGGAGGCCCCGAACACTGAAGCTTTCTTT,CASSLSREAPNTEAFF